This record covers a single T cell receptor (beta chain). Its antigen is undetermined. Trimming removed 5 bases from V and 0 bases from J, with 16 bases in between. The V gene's germline CDR1 is MDHEN and CDR2 SYDVKM. The CDR3 length is 16 residues. The data derive from a study of T cell repertoires in cytomegalovirus infection. Study in general: CMV infection and matching HLA type were both indicated by public TCR beta signatures. Overall study results and limits: HLA-C-restricted CMV clonotypes gave the most frequent clonotype in two of eight donors. Cumulative frequency (of public TCR beta family members) identified carriers of CMV plus the relevant HLA.

TCRdb re-analysed the reads in MiXCR, keeping a single row per CDR3 protein. The profile covers hundreds of thousands of distinct CDR3 sequences, with 11% appearing a single time and 10% taken by the ten largest. The TCR originated in a human donor in good health (CMV status not recorded). Some clones in this sample may be carry-over from other donors' samples. The chain employs TRBV28 and TRBJ1-1; D is unresolved. The source material was PBMCs. The chain's CDR3 is CASSAPRPRLNTEAFF. The CDR3 region has the DNA TGTGCCAGCAGTGCCCCCCGACCCAGGCTGAACACTGAAGCTTTCTTT.